The rows below give T cell receptor beta chains drawn from one sample of a study of T cell responses to AZD1222 COVID-19 vaccine. The method was immunoSEQ multiplex PCR; TCRdb's version includes in-frame clones alone and lacks a portion of them. The sample lists 150,000 to 200,000 clones; approximately 90% were seen once. The sample was peripheral blood, taken on day 0 of AZD1222 vaccination. The receptors were gathered from an adult in good health. Each CDR3 is given with its conserved first and last residue. Fields, in order: V gene, J gene, clone size, D gene, CDR3 protein, CDR3 DNA. D genes are given only for firm matches. The size field is filled for only some rows; it gives once, few, many or a size class.

v_gene: TRBV19
j_gene: TRBJ1-5
abundance: -
d_gene: -
CDR3aa: CASSSLALGEQPQHF
CDR3nt: TGTGCCAGTAGTTCTCTGGCCCTTGGTGAACAGCCCCAGCATTTT

v_gene: TRBV7-2
j_gene: TRBJ1-4
abundance: -
d_gene: TRBD1
CDR3aa: CASSSTGGDGKLFF
CDR3nt: TGTGCCAGCAGCTCGACAGGGGGCGACGGGAAACTGTTTTTT

v_gene: TRBV9
j_gene: TRBJ2-1
abundance: few
d_gene: TRBD2
CDR3aa: CASSEGSGTAVRGQFF
CDR3nt: TGTGCCAGCAGCGAGGGTAGCGGGACGGCGGTAAGAGGGCAGTTCTTC

v_gene: TRBV6-5
j_gene: TRBJ1-2
abundance: -
d_gene: -
CDR3aa: CASSSGTTGSYYGYTF
CDR3nt: TGTGCCAGCAGTTCCGGGACCACAGGCAGTTACTATGGCTACACCTTC

v_gene: TRBV10-3
j_gene: TRBJ2-5
abundance: -
d_gene: TRBD2
CDR3aa: CAIMGGGQETQYF
CDR3nt: TGTGCCATCATGGGCGGGGGGCAAGAGACCCAGTACTTC

v_gene: TRBV4-3
j_gene: TRBJ2-3
abundance: -
d_gene: -
CDR3aa: CASSQVVGSTDTQYF
CDR3nt: TGCGCCAGCAGCCAAGTAGTAGGGAGCACAGATACGCAGTATTTT

v_gene: TRBV24-1
j_gene: TRBJ2-6
abundance: -
d_gene: TRBD1
CDR3aa: CATSDPGTGLSGANVLTF
CDR3nt: TGTGCCACCAGTGATCCCGGGACAGGGTTATCTGGGGCCAACGTCCTGACTTTC

v_gene: TRBV4-1
j_gene: TRBJ2-2
abundance: -
d_gene: -
CDR3aa: CASSQEGRLNTGELFF
CDR3nt: TGCGCCAGCAGCCAAGAAGGCAGACTGAACACCGGGGAGCTGTTTTTT

v_gene: TRBV18
j_gene: TRBJ2-2
abundance: -
d_gene: -
CDR3aa: CASSPLQGAGTGELFF
CDR3nt: TGTGCCAGCTCACCTCTGCAGGGAGCGGGCACCGGGGAGCTGTTTTTT

v_gene: TRBV12-3/TRBV12-4
j_gene: TRBJ2-2
abundance: -
d_gene: TRBD1
CDR3aa: CASIGTGGGELFF
CDR3nt: TGTGCCAGCATCGGAACAGGGGGAGGAGAGCTGTTTTTT

v_gene: TRBV7-2
j_gene: TRBJ2-1
abundance: -
d_gene: TRBD2
CDR3aa: CASSLASGGSYNEQFF
CDR3nt: TGTGCCAGCAGCCTCGCTAGCGGGGGAAGCTACAATGAGCAGTTCTTC